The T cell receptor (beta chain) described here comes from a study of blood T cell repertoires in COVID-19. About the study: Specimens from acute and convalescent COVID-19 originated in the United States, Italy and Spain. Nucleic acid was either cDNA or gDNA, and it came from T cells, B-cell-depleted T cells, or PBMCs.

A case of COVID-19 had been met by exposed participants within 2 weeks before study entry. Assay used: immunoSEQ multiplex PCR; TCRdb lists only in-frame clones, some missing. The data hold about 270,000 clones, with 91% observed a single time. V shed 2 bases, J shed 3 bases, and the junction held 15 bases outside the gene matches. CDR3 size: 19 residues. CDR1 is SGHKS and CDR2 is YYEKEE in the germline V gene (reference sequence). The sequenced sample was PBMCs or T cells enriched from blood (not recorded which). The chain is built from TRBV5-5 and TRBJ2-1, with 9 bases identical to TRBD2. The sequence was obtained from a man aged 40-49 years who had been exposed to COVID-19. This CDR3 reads CASSLEPSGIQSFYNEQFF. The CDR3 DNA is TGTGCCAGCAGCTTAGAACCTAGCGGGATTCAGAGCTTCTACAATGAGCAGTTCTTC.